This is a list of T cell receptor beta chains from one sample in a study of radiation and T cells in renal cell carcinoma. TCRdb keeps only in-frame clones here, not all; method: immunoSEQ multiplex PCR. The table shows just under 80,000 clones, with around 85% occurring only once. The sample consisted of blood, taken from a patient whose treatment included radiotherapy and nephrectomy. All receptors come from a woman aged 45-65 years with renal cell carcinoma. Both conserved end residues are part of each CDR3. D genes are given only for firm matches. Clone sizes are given selectively: once, few, many, or a class where the clone is expanded.

TRBV10-3,-,-,TRBJ1-1,TGTGCCATCACGACAGGTACTGAAGCTTTCTTT,CAITTGTEAFF
TRBV9,-,-,TRBJ1-6,TGTGCCAGCAGCGTAGTGGATTACTCCTATAATTCACCCCTCCACTTT,CASSVVDYSYNSPLHF
TRBV7-9,-,-,TRBJ1-2,TGTGCCAGCAGCGCCGTGGGCAGGGAAACTGGTGGCTACACCTTC,CASSAVGRETGGYTF
TRBV7-2,-,-,TRBJ1-2,TGTGCCAGCAGCTTAGTCCCAGGATACGCTGGCTACACCTTC,CASSLVPGYAGYTF
TRBV27,-,once,TRBJ1-4,TGTGCCAGCAGGGCAGGGATGTCTAATGAAAAACTGTTTTTT,CASRAGMSNEKLFF
TRBV7-2,TRBD2,-,TRBJ2-1,TGTGCCAGCAGTCTTAGCGGGGGACAACTCAATGAGCAGTTCTTC,CASSLSGGQLNEQFF
TRBV7-2,TRBD2,-,TRBJ2-1,TGTGCCAGCAGCCGGGCTAGCGGGGGGGCAGTGGTGTTCTTC,CASSRASGGAVVFF
TRBV4-3,-,once,TRBJ2-2,TGCGCCAGCAGCCAAGGCGGCCGGCACGGGGAGCTGTTTTTT,CASSQGGRHGELFF
TRBV5-6,-,-,TRBJ1-5,TGTGCCAGCAGCTTGCGAGGCAATCAGCCCCAGCATTTT,CASSLRGNQPQHF
TRBV25-1,-,-,TRBJ1-1,TGTGCCAGCAGTAAGACACACACTGAAGCTTTCTTT,CASSKTHTEAFF
TRBV12-2,-,-,TRBJ2-7,TGTGCAAGTCGCTTAACGGCTGCCCGGGGCAGGGACTACGAGCAGTACTTC,CASRLTAARGRDYEQYF
TRBV7-8,TRBD1,-,TRBJ1-1,TGTGCCAGCAGCTTAGCGCTCAGGGCAGGGGGCACTGAAGCTTTCTTT,CASSLALRAGGTEAFF
TRBV5-5,-,-,TRBJ1-5,TGTGCCAGCAGCTTGGGCAATCAGCCCCAGCATTTT,CASSLGNQPQHF
TRBV4-1,TRBD1,-,TRBJ1-6,TGCGCCAGCAGCCGTCAGACAGGGTTTAATTCACCCCTCCACTTT,CASSRQTGFNSPLHF
TRBV7-6,-,-,TRBJ2-5,TGTGCCAGCAGCTTTCCGCGTCGAGAGACCCAGTACTTC,CASSFPRRETQYF
TRBV5-4,TRBD2,-,TRBJ2-5,TGTGCCAGCAGCGGGCGGGGGAAAGAGACCCAGTACTTC,CASSGRGKETQYF
TRBV7-2,-,-,TRBJ2-7,TGTGCCAGCAGTTCGGCGACCACCTACGAGCAGTACTTC,CASSSATTYEQYF
TRBV5-4,-,-,TRBJ2-5,TGTGCCAGCAGCGCCGACAGCCAAGAGACCCAGTACTTC,CASSADSQETQYF
TRBV7-2,TRBD2,-,TRBJ2-1,TGTGCCAGCAGGCTGCTAGTCGGGGGGAATGAGCAGTTCTTC,CASRLLVGGNEQFF
TRBV10-1,TRBD2,-,TRBJ2-7,TGCGCCAGCAGTCCCGGGACTAGCGTTAACGAGCAGTACTTC,CASSPGTSVNEQYF
TRBV30,-,-,TRBJ1-1,TGTGCCTGGAGTGTACTTGCGGAGAACACTGAAGCTTTCTTT,CAWSVLAENTEAFF
TRBV19,-,-,TRBJ2-7,TGTGCCAGTAGTATGGAGGACATGACAGACGAGCAGTACTTC,CASSMEDMTDEQYF
TRBV25-1,TRBD1,-,TRBJ2-7,TGTGCCAGCAGACAGGGGTCATACGAGCAGTACTTC,CASRQGSYEQYF
TRBV4-2,-,-,TRBJ2-2,TGTGCCAGCAGCCAGTCCGAAAACACCGGGGAGCTGTTTTTT,CASSQSENTGELFF
TRBV19,TRBD2,once,TRBJ2-3,TGTGCCAGTCGAAAACTAGCGGGGGACACAGATACGCAGTATTTT,CASRKLAGDTDTQYF
TRBV10-3,TRBD1,-,TRBJ2-3,TGTGCCATCCAGGGGACAGGGGGAGACACAGATACGCAGTATTTT,CAIQGTGGDTDTQYF
TRBV5-6,-,-,TRBJ2-5,TGTGCCAGCAGCTTGCTTGACCAAGAGACCCAGTACTTC,CASSLLDQETQYF
TRBV5-1,-,-,TRBJ1-2,TGCGCCAGCAGCTTGGCACAAAGCGGCTACACCTTC,CASSLAQSGYTF
TRBV4-2,-,few,TRBJ1-3,TGTGCCAGCAGCCCCAATCGCCTCGAGTACACCATATATTTT,CASSPNRLEYTIYF
TRBV18,-,-,TRBJ1-2,TGTGCCAGCTCACCACCGGAGGGCTCCCATAGAGGCTACACCTTC,CASSPPEGSHRGYTF
TRBV6-1,-,-,TRBJ2-5,TGTGCCAGCAGTGAATCGGTGGGGACCCCCCGCCAGTACTTC,CASSESVGTPRQYF
TRBV7-2,-,-,TRBJ2-2,TGTGCCAGCAGCTTATTCGGGCTAACCAACACCGGGGAGCTGTTTTTT,CASSLFGLTNTGELFF
TRBV2,-,once,TRBJ2-5,TGTGCCAGCAAGGAAGGACACGAAAGGGAGACCCAGTACTTC,CASKEGHERETQYF
TRBV10-1,-,-,TRBJ2-7,TGCGCCAGCAGTGGTTTCGTGCGGGGTCGCTACGAGCAGTACTTC,CASSGFVRGRYEQYF
TRBV28,-,-,TRBJ2-2,TGTGCCAGCAGTTTCCCAACAGAGTCCACCGGGGAGCTGTTTTTT,CASSFPTESTGELFF
TRBV27,-,once,TRBJ2-1,TGTGCCAGCAGTGATCCGGGACGGGGGCGTGGGAAGCAGTTCTTC,CASSDPGRGRGKQFF
TRBV7-9,-,-,TRBJ2-7,TGTGCCAGCAGCTTGGGCGGGACCACCCCCCCCGAGCAGTACTTC,CASSLGGTTPPEQYF
TRBV6-5,TRBD1,-,TRBJ1-2,TGTGCCAGCAGGCTTCAAGGACAGGGGGGTGGCTACACCTTC,CASRLQGQGGGYTF
TRBV18,TRBD2,-,TRBJ2-3,TGTGCCAGCTCGCTTACTAGCGGCAGCCGAGATACGCAGTATTTT,CASSLTSGSRDTQYF
TRBV19,-,-,TRBJ2-3,TGTGCCAGTAGTATCGGAGGGACAGTGATTACGCAGTATTTT,CASSIGGTVITQYF
TRBV5-1,-,-,TRBJ1-4,TGCGCCAGCATGGGCAATGAAAAACTGTTTTTT,CASMGNEKLFF
TRBV9,-,-,TRBJ2-1,TGTGCCAGCAGCGTAGAAGCCCAGGGAGGTGAGCAGTTCTTC,CASSVEAQGGEQFF
TRBV5-1,TRBD2,-,TRBJ2-3,TGCGCCAGCAGCCCGAATGGGCTAGCGGGGGACACAGATACGCAGTATTTT,CASSPNGLAGDTDTQYF
TRBV7-2,-,-,TRBJ1-5,TGTGCCAGCAGCGAGGACCTGGAGCCCCAGCATTTT,CASSEDLEPQHF
TRBV30,-,-,TRBJ1-6,TGTGCCTGGAGCGGGGGGTTCAATTCACCCCTCCACTTT,CAWSGGFNSPLHF
TRBV18,TRBD2,once,TRBJ2-2,TGTGCCAGCTCCCTAGCGGGGGCGAACACCGGGGAGCTGTTTTTT,CASSLAGANTGELFF
TRBV7-2,-,-,TRBJ2-7,TGTGCCAGCAGCTTAGGGGGGGCGGGAGCATCCTACGAGCAGTACTTC,CASSLGGAGASYEQYF
TRBV6-6,-,-,TRBJ1-5,TGTGCCAGCAGTTACTCCCGTAATAGCAATCAGCCCCAGCATTTT,CASSYSRNSNQPQHF
TRBV6-1,-,-,TRBJ2-5,TGTGCCACCGTTCAAGAGACCCAGTACTTC,CATVQETQYF
TRBV18,TRBD1,-,TRBJ1-2,TGTGCCAGCTCACCACCTGGGACAGGGATCCGGGGTTACGGCTACACCTTC,CASSPPGTGIRGYGYTF
TRBV2,-,-,TRBJ2-5,TGTGCCAGCAGTGAGAGTAGTAATCAAGAGACCCAGTACTTC,CASSESSNQETQYF
TRBV7-9,-,-,TRBJ1-2,TGTGCCACCCTCACCCCGGGTGGCTATGGCTACACCTTC,CATLTPGGYGYTF
TRBV7-2,-,-,TRBJ1-4,TGTGCCAGCAGCTTAATGGGAGGGTTTAATGAAAAACTGTTTTTT,CASSLMGGFNEKLFF